These 22 T cell receptor beta chains were all obtained from the same sample, sequenced in a study of blood T cell repertoires in COVID-19. Using immunoSEQ multiplex PCR, the repertoire was profiled, and TCRdb retains in-frame clones only, with some absent. The data hold 120,000 to 150,000 clones, with 85% to 90% observed a single time. Specimen: PBMCs or T cells enriched from blood (not recorded which). Source of these receptors: a woman aged 30 to 39 with acute COVID-19.

The rearrangement joins TRBV19 to TRBJ2-2; perhaps TRBD2 as D (6 bases). Looked up from germline, CDR1 is LNHDA and CDR2 is SQIVND (reference sequence). V gave up 5 bases and J gave up 0 bases, with 13 bases separating them. The CDR3 totals 16 residues. The CDR3 loop is CASSDRSGANTGELFF. CDR3 in DNA: TGTGCCAGTAGTGATAGGTCGGGGGCGAACACCGGGGAGCTGTTTTTT.

The chain carries TRBV4-1 and TRBJ2-3, with 9 bases matching TRBD2. The V and J ends lost 3 bases and 3 bases, in that order; junction bases with no gene match: 10. Per germline, CDR1 MGHRA and CDR2 YSYEKL. There are 17 residues in the CDR3. The CDR3 region is CASSQDSGSGWTDTQYF. Written as DNA, the CDR3 is TGCGCCAGCAGCCAGGATAGCGGGAGCGGGTGGACAGATACGCAGTATTTT.

This clone occurred a few times. The chain joins TRBV27 to TRBJ1-6; TRBD1 might be the D (5 bases). The ends were cut back, 0 bases at V and 8 bases at J, with 14 bases in the middle. This CDR3 has 16 residues. CDR1 and CDR2 (germline): MNHEY, SMNVEV (reference sequence). Here the CDR3 DNA reads TGTGCCAGCAGTTTATCGGGGGGTCTTCCACATTCACCCCTCCACTTT. Translation: CASSLSGGLPHSPLHF.

This chain joins TRBV6-1 and TRBJ1-1, with 9 bases lining up with TRBD1. The junction had 2 bases not matched to a gene; V was cut back by 0 bases and J by 0 bases. Per the germline V gene, CDR1 is MNHNS and CDR2 is SASEGT. The CDR3 covers 16 residues. CDR3 coding DNA: TGTGCCAGCAGTGAAGCCGGGACAGGGATGAACACTGAAGCTTTCTTT. Translated: CASSEAGTGMNTEAFF.

The chain is built from TRBV19 and TRBJ1-1; D uncertain. V lost 8 bases and J 0 bases, leaving 13 bases between the germline ends. The CDR3 loop spans 14 amino acids. Germline CDR1 reads LNHDA; CDR2 reads SQIVND (reference sequence). The CDR3 coding sequence is TGTGCCAGTCAAGTAGTGGCGGTGAACACTGAAGCTTTCTTT. It yields the protein CASQVVAVNTEAFF. Full variable domain (missing parts from reference TRBV19 and TRBJ1-1): DGGITQSPKYLFRKEGQNVTLSCEQNLNHDAMYWYRQDPGQGLRLIYYSQIVNDFQKGDIAEGYSVSREKKESFPLTVTSAQKNPTAFYLCASQVVAVNTEAFFGQGTRLTVV.

The chain links TRBV18 to TRBJ1-1; 7 bases map to TRBD1. This CDR3 has 14 residues. Germline CDR1 and CDR2: KGHSH and LQKENI. The V segment lost 1 base and the J segment 6 bases; nucleotides outside the gene matches: 5. The CDR3 protein is CASSPQTGWSEAFF. CDR3 in DNA: TGTGCCAGCTCACCACAGACAGGGTGGTCTGAAGCTTTCTTT.

V gene TRBV9 combines with J gene TRBJ2-1, with TRBD1 matching over 7 bases. The CDR3 is made up of 14 amino acids. The V gene's germline CDR1 is SGDLS and CDR2 YYNGEE. J lost 7 bases, V lost 1 base, and 5 bases had no gene match. In nucleotides, the CDR3 is TGTGCCAGCAGCGTACGGGACAGAGTTAATGAGCAGTTCTTC. It codes for CASSVRDRVNEQFF.

The chain couples TRBV10-3 to TRBJ1-1; D is uncertain. The CDR3 covers 13 residues. The V end lost 10 bases, the J end lost 3 bases, and 15 bases lay between the germline ends. CDR1 ENHRY and CDR2 SYGVKD come from the germline V gene. DNA of the CDR3: TGTGCCAACGGGCGGGGTAGGGACACTGAAGCTTTCTTT. Translated: CANGRGRDTEAFF.

This rearrangement joins TRBV19 to TRBJ2-7, with 7 bases lining up with TRBD1. The trim removed 3 bases at V and 1 base at J, leaving 15 bases unmatched. Per germline, CDR1 LNHDA and CDR2 SQIVND (reference sequence). This CDR3 spans 18 amino acids. The CDR3 spells CASSIAGTAGKRSYEQYF. The CDR3, as DNA: TGTGCCAGTAGTATCGCCGGGACAGCAGGAAAGAGGTCCTACGAGCAGTACTTC.

This clone was observed a single time. The chain employs TRBV15 and TRBJ2-7; 11 nucleotides line up with TRBD2. Germline trimming cut 0 bases from V and 0 bases from J; bases unmatched to any gene: 10. The CDR3 consists of 19 residues. Looked up from germline, CDR1 is LNHNV and CDR2 is YYDKDF (reference sequence). The CDR3 sequence is CATSRDGLPGLAASYEQYF. The CDR3 DNA reads TGTGCCACCAGCAGAGATGGGCTTCCGGGACTAGCGGCCTCCTACGAGCAGTACTTC. The complete variable domain, with remaining parts taken from reference TRBV15 and TRBJ2-7, reads DAMVIQNPRYQVTQFGKPVTLSCSQTLNHNVMYWYQQKSSQAPKLLFHYYDKDFNNEADTPDNFQSRRPNTSFCFLDIRSPGLGDTAMYLCATSRDGLPGLAASYEQYFGPGTRLTVT.

This clone is a singleton in its sample. The CDR3 reads CASSGGYREIFYGYTF. The CDR3 region has the DNA TGTGCCAGCAGCGGCGGATACAGGGAGATTTTCTATGGCTACACCTTC. The V gene is TRBV9, the J gene TRBJ1-2; a weak D match, TRBD1 (6 bases). The length of the CDR3 is 16 residues. Trimming took 3 bases from V and 4 from J, leaving 19 bases between them. The V gene's germline CDR1 is SGDLS and CDR2 YYNGEE. Full variable domain (outside the CDR3, taken from reference TRBV9 and TRBJ1-2): DSGVTQTPKHLITATGQRVTLRCSPRSGDLSVYWYQQSLDQGLQFLIQYYNGEERAKGNILERFSAQQFPDLHSELNLSSLELGDSALYFCASSGGYREIFYGYTFGSGTRLTVV.

This chain uses TRBV12-3 or TRBV12-4 with TRBJ1-2; D uncertain. The V end was cut by 3 bases, the J end by 4 bases, with 9 bases between. This CDR3 region has 13 residues. CDR3 nucleotide sequence: TGTGCCAGCAGTTTTTTAGAAGTCTATGGCTACACCTTC. Translated: CASSFLEVYGYTF.

The J gene is TRBJ2-3, the V gene TRBV9; D is uncertain. The ends were cut back, 0 bases at V and 2 bases at J, with 7 bases in the middle. The CDR3 totals 14 residues. CDR1 and CDR2 (germline): SGDLS, YYNGEE. In DNA form, the CDR3 reads TGTGCCAGCAGCGTAGGTCAGGCCACAGATACGCAGTATTTT. Its protein is CASSVGQATDTQYF. Complete variable domain (other parts from reference TRBV9 and TRBJ2-3): DSGVTQTPKHLITATGQRVTLRCSPRSGDLSVYWYQQSLDQGLQFLIQYYNGEERAKGNILERFSAQQFPDLHSELNLSSLELGDSALYFCASSVGQATDTQYFGPGTRLTVL.

This clone has only a few counts. The rearrangement uses TRBV28 and TRBJ2-1, with 9 bases matching TRBD2. The CDR3 has 15 residues. Germline-derived CDR1 and CDR2 are MDHEN and SYDVKM. Trimming took 6 bases from V and 5 from J; bases not matched to a gene: 8. The CDR3 loop reads CASRIAGEGDNEQFF. In DNA, the CDR3 is TGTGCCAGCAGGATAGCGGGAGAGGGGGACAATGAGCAGTTCTTC. The complete variable domain, with remaining parts taken from reference TRBV28 and TRBJ2-1, reads DVKVTQSSRYLVKRTGEKVFLECVQDMDHENMFWYRQDPGLGLRLIYFSYDVKMKEKGDIPEGYSVSREKKERFSLILESASTNQTSMYLCASRIAGEGDNEQFFGPGTRLTVL.

The chain couples TRBV11-1 to TRBJ1-1; TRBD1 might be the D (5 bases). Germline V gives CDR1 SGHAT, CDR2 FQDESV (reference sequence). The CDR3 covers 15 residues. Trimming left V 1 base short and J 0 bases short, with 9 bases between. The CDR3 loop is CASSLDGRVNTEAFF. CDR3 nucleotide sequence: TGTGCCAGCAGCTTAGATGGCAGGGTGAACACTGAAGCTTTCTTT.

The chain employs TRBV9 and TRBJ2-1; 11 bases match TRBD2. The CDR3 is made up of 16 amino acids. Germline-derived CDR1 and CDR2 are SGDLS and YYNGEE. V lost 4 bases, J lost 4 bases, and 7 bases stayed unmatched. In nucleotides, the CDR3 is TGTGCCAGCAGCCCTATTAGCGGGAGGGGATACAATGAGCAGTTCTTC. It codes for CASSPISGRGYNEQFF.

This clone was seen more than once but under ten times. This chain connects TRBV27 to TRBJ1-5; D is uncertain. Germline CDR1 is MNHEY and CDR2 is SMNVEV (reference sequence). V lost 6 bases to trimming and J lost 7 bases, with 16 bases between them. The CDR3 has 14 residues. This CDR3 reads CASRSISARQPQHF. The CDR3, as DNA: TGTGCCAGCAGATCAATTTCTGCGAGGCAGCCCCAGCATTTT.

The rearrangement joins TRBV7-3 to TRBJ2-7; 16 bases agree with TRBD2. Germline loops: CDR1 SGHTA, CDR2 FQGTGA. The CDR3 loop spans 17 amino acids. V shed 5 bases and J 2 bases; nucleotides not matched to a gene: 6. The CDR3 nucleotides are TGTGCCAGCAGCCCGCGAGGGACTAGCGGGAGGGCCTACGAGCAGTACTTC. Amino acid sequence: CASSPRGTSGRAYEQYF.

The V gene is TRBV7-3, the J gene TRBJ1-1, with D possibly being TRBD1 (6 bases). The germline V and J ends were trimmed by 3 bases and 2 bases, with 7 bases remaining between them. This CDR3 is 13 amino acids long. Germline assignment: CDR1 SGHTA and CDR2 FQGTGA. The DNA of the CDR3 is TGTGCCAGCAGCTTGGACAGAAACACTGAAGCTTTCTTT. This gives the protein CASSLDRNTEAFF.

This clone was picked up a small number of times. This chain joins TRBV4-1 and TRBJ2-5, with 16 bases identical to TRBD2. Germline CDR1 and CDR2: MGHRA and YSYEKL. V was clipped by 0 bases and J by 4 bases; unmatched bases: 8. The CDR3 contains 19 residues. Here the CDR3 DNA reads TGCGCCAGCAGCCAAGAACTGGGACTAGCGGGAGGGTTACGAGAGACCCAGTACTTC. It encodes CASSQELGLAGGLRETQYF.

The chain combines TRBV30 with TRBJ2-3; the D gene is possibly TRBD2 (5 bases). The V end was cut by 5 bases, the J end by 4 bases, with 19 bases between. This CDR3 contains 15 residues. Germline CDR1 reads GTSNPN; CDR2 reads SVGIG (reference sequence). CDR3 sequence reads: CAWGYPREAPDTQYF. In DNA form, the CDR3 reads TGTGCCTGGGGTTATCCCCGGGAAGCCCCAGATACGCAGTATTTT.

The rearrangement joins TRBV30 to TRBJ1-2; D ambiguous. V was trimmed by 8 bases and J by 7 bases, leaving 14 bases between them. The CDR3 totals 11 residues. Germline V CDR1 and CDR2: GTSNPN, SVGIG (reference sequence). CDR3: CAVGQSIGYTF. CDR3 sequence (DNA): TGTGCCGTGGGCCAATCAATTGGCTACACCTTC.